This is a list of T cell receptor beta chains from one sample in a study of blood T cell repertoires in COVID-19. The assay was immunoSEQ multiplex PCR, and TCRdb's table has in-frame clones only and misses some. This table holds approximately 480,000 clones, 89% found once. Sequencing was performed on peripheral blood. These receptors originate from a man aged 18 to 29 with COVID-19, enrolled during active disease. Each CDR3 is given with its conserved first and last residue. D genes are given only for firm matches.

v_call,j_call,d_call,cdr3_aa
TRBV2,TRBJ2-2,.,CASSEPSGNTGELFF
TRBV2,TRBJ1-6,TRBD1,CASSLLVPGQASYNSPLHF
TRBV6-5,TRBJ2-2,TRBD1,CASRTGGQHTGELFF
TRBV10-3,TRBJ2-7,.,CAISEGQGYEQYF
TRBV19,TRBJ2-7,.,CASSPELVGGLYEQYF
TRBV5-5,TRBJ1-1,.,CASSLDVVNTEAFF
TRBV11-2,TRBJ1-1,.,CASSPGAWMNTEAFF
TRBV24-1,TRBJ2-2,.,CATSDHWGELFF
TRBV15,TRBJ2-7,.,CATSREGQSSYEQYF
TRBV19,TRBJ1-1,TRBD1,CASRFRGQGLNTEAFF
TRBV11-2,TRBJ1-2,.,CASSPPFYGYTF
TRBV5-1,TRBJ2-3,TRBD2,CASSSQGGTDTQYF
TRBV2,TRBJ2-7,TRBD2,CASSRTSGTLGEQYF
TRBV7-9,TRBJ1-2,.,CASSLGSGDYGYTF
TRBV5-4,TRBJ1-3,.,CASSLVGAPSGNTIYF
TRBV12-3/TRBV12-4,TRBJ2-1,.,CASSFQREQFF
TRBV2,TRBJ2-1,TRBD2,CASRISGSRYNEQFF
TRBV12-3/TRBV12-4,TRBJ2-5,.,CASSQGGGKTQYF
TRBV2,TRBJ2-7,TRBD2,CASKAGGPSYHEQYF
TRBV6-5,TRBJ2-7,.,CASRRGPDEQYF
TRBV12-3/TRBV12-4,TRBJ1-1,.,CASGGALNTEAFF
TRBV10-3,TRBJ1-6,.,CAISESYSGQTSPLHF
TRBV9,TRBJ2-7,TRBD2,CASSVAGGSSYEQYF
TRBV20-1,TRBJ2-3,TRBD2,CSASGLAGVVDTQYF
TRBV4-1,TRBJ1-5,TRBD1,CASSPQGDYSNQPQHF
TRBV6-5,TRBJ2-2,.,CASRRLANTGELFF
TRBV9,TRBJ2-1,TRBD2,CASSVGSGATKYNEQFF
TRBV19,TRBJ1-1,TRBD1,CASSSRGQGARNTEAFF
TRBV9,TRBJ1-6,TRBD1,CASSSAGGASPLHF
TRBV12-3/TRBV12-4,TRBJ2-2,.,CASSFSGGELFF
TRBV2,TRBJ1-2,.,CASSENRGNLYGYTF
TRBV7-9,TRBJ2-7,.,CASSLAGPSYEQYF
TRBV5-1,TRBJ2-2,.,CASSYGGQGRAGELFF
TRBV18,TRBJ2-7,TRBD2,CASSLGGLPEQYF
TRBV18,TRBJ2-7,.,CASSHAGSGSYEQYF
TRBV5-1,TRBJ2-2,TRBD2,CASSFTSGRNTGELFF
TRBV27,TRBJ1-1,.,CASSLETGTEAFF
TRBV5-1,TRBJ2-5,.,CASSLFSPQETQYF
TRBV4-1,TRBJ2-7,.,CASSRGGTEAYEQYF
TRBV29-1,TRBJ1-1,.,CSVESRVADTEAFF
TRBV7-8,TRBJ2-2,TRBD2,CASSLFGGSGTGELFF
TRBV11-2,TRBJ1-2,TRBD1,CASSYSGTGGFYGYTF
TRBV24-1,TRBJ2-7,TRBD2,CATSDKRSSGRGGHEQYF
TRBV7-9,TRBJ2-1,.,CASSLVRTATYNEQFF
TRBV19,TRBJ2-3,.,CASSVYRAISTDTQYF
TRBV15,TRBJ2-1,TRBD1,CATSRPGTGSHEQFF
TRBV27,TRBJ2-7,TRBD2,CASSTRTSGKGYEQYF
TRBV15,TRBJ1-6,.,CATSRDLGHNSPLHF
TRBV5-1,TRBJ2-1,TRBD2,CASSLGLAGGHEQFF
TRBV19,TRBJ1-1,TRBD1,CASSNRGRNTEAFF
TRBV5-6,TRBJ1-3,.,CASSLVGDSGNTIYF
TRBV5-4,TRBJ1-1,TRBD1,CASRISGQVNTEAFF
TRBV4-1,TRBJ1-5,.,CASSQDLVAGSNQPQHF
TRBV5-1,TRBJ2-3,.,CASSPLGGPRTDTQYF
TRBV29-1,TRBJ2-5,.,CSTETRYAETQYF